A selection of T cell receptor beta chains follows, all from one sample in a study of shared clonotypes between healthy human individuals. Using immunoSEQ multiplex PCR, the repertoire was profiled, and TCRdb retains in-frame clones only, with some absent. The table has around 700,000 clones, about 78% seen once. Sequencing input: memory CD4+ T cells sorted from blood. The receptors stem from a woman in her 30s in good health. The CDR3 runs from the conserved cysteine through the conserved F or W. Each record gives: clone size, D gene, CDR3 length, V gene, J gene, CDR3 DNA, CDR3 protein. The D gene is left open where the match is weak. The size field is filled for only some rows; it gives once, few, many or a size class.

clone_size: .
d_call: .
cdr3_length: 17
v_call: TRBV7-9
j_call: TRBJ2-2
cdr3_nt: TGTGCCAGCAGCAAAACGAATACACTGGCGAACACCGGGGAGCTGTTTTTT
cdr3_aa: CASSKTNTLANTGELFF

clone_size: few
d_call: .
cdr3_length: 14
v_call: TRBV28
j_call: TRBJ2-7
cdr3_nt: TGTGCCAGCGGCTCAATAGCGGTTCCCTACGAGCAGTACTTC
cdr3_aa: CASGSIAVPYEQYF

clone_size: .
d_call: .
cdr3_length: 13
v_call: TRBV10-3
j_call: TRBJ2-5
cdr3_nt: TGTGCCATCAGCGATAGGGGATTGGAGACCCAGTACTTC
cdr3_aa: CAISDRGLETQYF

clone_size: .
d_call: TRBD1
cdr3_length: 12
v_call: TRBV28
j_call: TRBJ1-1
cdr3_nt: TGTGCCATACATCCAGGGGGGACTGAAGCTTTCTTT
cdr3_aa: CAIHPGGTEAFF

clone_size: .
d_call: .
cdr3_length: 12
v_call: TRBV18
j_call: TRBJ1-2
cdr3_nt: TGTGCCAGCTCACCCCAAACGAATGGCTACACCTTC
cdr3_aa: CASSPQTNGYTF

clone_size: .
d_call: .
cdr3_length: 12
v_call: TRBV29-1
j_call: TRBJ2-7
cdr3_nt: TGCAGCGTTGAAGCAGGACCTTGGGAGCAGTACTTC
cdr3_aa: CSVEAGPWEQYF

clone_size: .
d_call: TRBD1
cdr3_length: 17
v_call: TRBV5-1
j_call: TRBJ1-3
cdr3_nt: TGCGCCAGCAGCTTGGCCGGGACAGACCACTCTGGAAACACCATATATTTT
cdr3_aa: CASSLAGTDHSGNTIYF

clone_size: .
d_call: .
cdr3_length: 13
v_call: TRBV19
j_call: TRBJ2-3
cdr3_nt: TGTGCCAGTAGTATAGGAGGTCAAGATACGCAGTATTTT
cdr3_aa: CASSIGGQDTQYF

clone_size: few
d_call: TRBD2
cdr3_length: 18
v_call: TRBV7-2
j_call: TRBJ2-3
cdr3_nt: TGTGCCAGCAGCTTGGTCAGTAGCGGGGGGTTTAGCACAGATACGCAGTATTTT
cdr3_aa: CASSLVSSGGFSTDTQYF

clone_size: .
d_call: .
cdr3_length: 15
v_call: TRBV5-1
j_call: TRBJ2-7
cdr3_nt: TGCGCCAGCAGCTTGCAAGGGGTGACCTCCTACGAGCAGTACTTC
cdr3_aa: CASSLQGVTSYEQYF

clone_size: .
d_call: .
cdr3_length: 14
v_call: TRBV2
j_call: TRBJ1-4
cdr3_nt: TGTGCCAGCAAGGGGCAACCCAGAAATGAAAAACTGTTTTTT
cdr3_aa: CASKGQPRNEKLFF

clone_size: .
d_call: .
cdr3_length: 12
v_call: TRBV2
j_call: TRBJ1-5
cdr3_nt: TGTGCCAGCAGTTTACAAAGGGTAAACAGGCATTTT
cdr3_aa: CASSLQRVNRHF

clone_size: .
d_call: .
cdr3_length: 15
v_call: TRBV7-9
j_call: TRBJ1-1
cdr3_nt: TGTGCCAGCAGCTTAGGCAGGGTTAAGAACACTGAAGCTTTCTTT
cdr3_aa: CASSLGRVKNTEAFF

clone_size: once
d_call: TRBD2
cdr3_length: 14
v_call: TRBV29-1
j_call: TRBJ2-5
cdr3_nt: TGCAGCGTTGACCTAGCGGGTGAAGAAGAGACCCAGTACTTC
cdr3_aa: CSVDLAGEEETQYF

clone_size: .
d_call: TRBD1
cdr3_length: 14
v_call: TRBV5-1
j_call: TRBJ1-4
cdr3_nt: TGCGCCAGCAGCCCACAGGGGGCATGGGAAAAACTGTTTTTT
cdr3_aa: CASSPQGAWEKLFF

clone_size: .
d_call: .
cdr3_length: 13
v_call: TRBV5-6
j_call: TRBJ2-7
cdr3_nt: TGTGCCAGCAGCTTGGAACCGGGGTACGAGCAGTACTTC
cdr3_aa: CASSLEPGYEQYF

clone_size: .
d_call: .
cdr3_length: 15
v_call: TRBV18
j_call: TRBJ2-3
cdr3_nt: TGTGCCAGCTCACTTGATAGCGGAAGCACAGATACGCAGTATTTT
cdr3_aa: CASSLDSGSTDTQYF

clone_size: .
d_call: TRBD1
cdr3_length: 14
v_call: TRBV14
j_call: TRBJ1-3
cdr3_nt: TGTGCCAGCAGCCGACAGGGGGATGGAAACACCATATATTTT
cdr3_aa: CASSRQGDGNTIYF

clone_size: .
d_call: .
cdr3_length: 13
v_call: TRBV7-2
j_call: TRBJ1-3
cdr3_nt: TGTGCCAGCAGCTTAGCGCCTGGAAACACCATATATTTT
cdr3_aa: CASSLAPGNTIYF

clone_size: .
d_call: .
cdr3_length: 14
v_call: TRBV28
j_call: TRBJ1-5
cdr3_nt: TGTGCCAGCAGTCCGGGCGGGGTTGGACAGCCCCAGCATTTT
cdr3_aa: CASSPGGVGQPQHF

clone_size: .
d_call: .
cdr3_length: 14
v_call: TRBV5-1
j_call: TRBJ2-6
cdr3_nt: TGCGCCAGCACACGTGATTTGGGGGCCAACGTCCTGACTTTC
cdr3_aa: CASTRDLGANVLTF

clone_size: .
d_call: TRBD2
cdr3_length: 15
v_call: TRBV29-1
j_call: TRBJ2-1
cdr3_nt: TGCAGCGTTGTGGGACTAGCGGGCTCCTACAATGAGCAGTTCTTC
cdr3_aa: CSVVGLAGSYNEQFF

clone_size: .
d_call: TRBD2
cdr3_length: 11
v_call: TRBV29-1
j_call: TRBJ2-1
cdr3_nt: TGCAGCGTCGCCGATCCGGGACTAGTATTCTTC
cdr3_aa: CSVADPGLVFF

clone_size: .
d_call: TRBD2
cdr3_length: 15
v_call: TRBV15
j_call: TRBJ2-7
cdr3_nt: TGTGCCACCAGCAGAGGCGATCGTTGGGGGGGCGAGCAGTACTTC
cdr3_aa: CATSRGDRWGGEQYF

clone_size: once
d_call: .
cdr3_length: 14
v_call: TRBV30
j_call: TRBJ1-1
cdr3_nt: TGTGCCTGGAGTGCTGGGGGTTTGAACACTGAAGCTTTCTTT
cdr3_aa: CAWSAGGLNTEAFF

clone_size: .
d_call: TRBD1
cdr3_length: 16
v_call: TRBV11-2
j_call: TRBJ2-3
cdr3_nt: TGTGCCAGCAGCTTGAGGACAGGGGGCTTGACAGATACGCAGTATTTT
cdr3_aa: CASSLRTGGLTDTQYF

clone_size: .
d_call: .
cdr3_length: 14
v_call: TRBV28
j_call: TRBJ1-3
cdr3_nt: TGTGCCAGCTTCTCACCCAGGTCTGAAAACACCATATATTTT
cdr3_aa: CASFSPRSENTIYF

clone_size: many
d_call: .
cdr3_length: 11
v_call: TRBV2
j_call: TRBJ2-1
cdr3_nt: TGTGCCAGCAGCTCGGACCTCGAGCAGTTCTTC
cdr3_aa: CASSSDLEQFF

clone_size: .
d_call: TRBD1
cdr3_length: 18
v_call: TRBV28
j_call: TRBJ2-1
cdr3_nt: TGTGCCAGCAGTTTCCATCTCGGGGACAGGGGGCGTCACAATGAGCAGTTCTTC
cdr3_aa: CASSFHLGDRGRHNEQFF

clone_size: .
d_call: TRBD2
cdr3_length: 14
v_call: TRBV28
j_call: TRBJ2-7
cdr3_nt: TGTGCCAGCAGTAGAGCGGGGAGCTCCTACGAGCAGTACTTC
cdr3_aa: CASSRAGSSYEQYF

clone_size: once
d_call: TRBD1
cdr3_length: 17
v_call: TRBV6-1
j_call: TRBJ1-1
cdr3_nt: TGTGCCAGCAGTGAATCCGCAGGGGGGAGCGGGAACACTGAAGCTTTCTTT
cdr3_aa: CASSESAGGSGNTEAFF

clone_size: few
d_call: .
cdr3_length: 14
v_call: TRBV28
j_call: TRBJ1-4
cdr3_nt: TGTGCCAGCTACCCCGGGACCGAAGGTGGTAAACTGTTTTTT
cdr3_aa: CASYPGTEGGKLFF

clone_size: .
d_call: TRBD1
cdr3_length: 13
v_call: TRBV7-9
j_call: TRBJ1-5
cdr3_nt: TGTGCCAGCAGCCTCAATCCGGGACAGGGTATACATTTT
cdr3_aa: CASSLNPGQGIHF

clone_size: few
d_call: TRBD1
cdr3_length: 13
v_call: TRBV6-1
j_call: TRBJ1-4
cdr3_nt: TGTGCCAGCCGGGGACAGTTTAATGAAAAACTGTTTTTT
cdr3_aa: CASRGQFNEKLFF

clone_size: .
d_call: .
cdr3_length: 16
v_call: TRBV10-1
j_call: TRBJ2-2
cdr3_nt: TGCGCCAGCAGTGAGTGGGGCGGTACCGACACCGGGGAGCTGTTTTTT
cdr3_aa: CASSEWGGTDTGELFF

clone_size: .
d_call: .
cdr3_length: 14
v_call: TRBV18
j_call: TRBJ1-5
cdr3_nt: TGTGCCAGCTCGCCCGGGCAGAGCAATCAGCCCCAGCATTTT
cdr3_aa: CASSPGQSNQPQHF

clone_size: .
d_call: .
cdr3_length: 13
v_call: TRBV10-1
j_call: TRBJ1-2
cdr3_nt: TGCGCCAGCAGTGAAGGGGCTAACTATGGCTACACCTTC
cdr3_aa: CASSEGANYGYTF

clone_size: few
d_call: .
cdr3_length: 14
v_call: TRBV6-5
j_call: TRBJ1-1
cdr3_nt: TGTGCCAGCAGTACCCAGGGGTTTGGCACTGAAGCTTTCTTT
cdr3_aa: CASSTQGFGTEAFF

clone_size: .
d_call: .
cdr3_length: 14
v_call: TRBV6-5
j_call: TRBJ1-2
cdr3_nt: TGTGCCAGCAGTTCTCAAGGGGGTGGCTATGGCTACACCTTC
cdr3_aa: CASSSQGGGYGYTF

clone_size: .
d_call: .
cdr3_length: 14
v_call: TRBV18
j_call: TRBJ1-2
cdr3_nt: TGTGCCAGCTCACCACGGGACGGACACTATGGCTACACCTTC
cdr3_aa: CASSPRDGHYGYTF

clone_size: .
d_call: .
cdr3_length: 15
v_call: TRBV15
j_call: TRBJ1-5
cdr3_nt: TGTGCCACCAGCAGAGCCGGGACGGGAAATCAGCCCCAGCATTTT
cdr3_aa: CATSRAGTGNQPQHF

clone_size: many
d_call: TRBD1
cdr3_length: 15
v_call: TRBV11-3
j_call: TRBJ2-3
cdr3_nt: TGTGCCAGCAGCTCTGGGACAGGCAAGGCAGATACGCAGTATTTT
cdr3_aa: CASSSGTGKADTQYF

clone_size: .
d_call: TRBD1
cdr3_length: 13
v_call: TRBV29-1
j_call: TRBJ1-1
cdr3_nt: TGCAGCGGGAGAGGACAGGGGTTAACTGAAGCTTTCTTT
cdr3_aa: CSGRGQGLTEAFF